The clone carrying this T cell receptor (beta chain) was detected a few times. Antigen unknown. This entry comes from a study of T-cell reconstitution after alpha-beta-depleted transplantation in children. Study outcomes and limitations: About two months after transplant, alpha-beta T cells reportedly came from several hundred expanded graft clones.

The germline CDR1 and CDR2 sequences are MGHDK and SYGVNS. V lost 6 bases to trimming and J lost 0 bases, with 15 bases between them. CDR3 length: 16 amino acids. Preparation of the TCRbeta library was carried out with unique molecular identifiers. TCRdb re-called the PCR reads with MiXCR, one entry per CDR3 protein. The sample includes about 27,000 distinct CDR3 sequences, around 17% of them seen just once. The chain is built from TRBV25-1 and TRBJ1-3; a possible D gene is TRBD1 (5 bases). The starting material was PBMCs, mostly from graft donor cells, obtained 60 days after TCRalphabeta/CD19-depleted stem cell transplant. The source is a male patient aged 2 to 10 who had a stem cell transplant for acute lymphoblastic leukemia, so the T cells may come from the graft donor. CDR3 in amino acids: CASRPVGAHSGNTIYF. The CDR3 DNA follows: TGTGCCAGCAGGCCCGTCGGGGCCCACTCTGGAAACACCATATATTTT.